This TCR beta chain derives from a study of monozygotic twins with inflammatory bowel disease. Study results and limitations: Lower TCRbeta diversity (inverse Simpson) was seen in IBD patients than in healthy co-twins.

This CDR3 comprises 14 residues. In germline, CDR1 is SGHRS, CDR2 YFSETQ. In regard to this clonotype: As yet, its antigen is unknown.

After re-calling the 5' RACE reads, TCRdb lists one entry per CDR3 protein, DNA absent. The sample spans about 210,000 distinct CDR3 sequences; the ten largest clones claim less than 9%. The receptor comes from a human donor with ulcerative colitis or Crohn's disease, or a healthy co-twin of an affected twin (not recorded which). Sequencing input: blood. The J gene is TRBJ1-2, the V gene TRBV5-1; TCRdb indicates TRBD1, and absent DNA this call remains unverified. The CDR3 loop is CASSLYTGSYGYTF.